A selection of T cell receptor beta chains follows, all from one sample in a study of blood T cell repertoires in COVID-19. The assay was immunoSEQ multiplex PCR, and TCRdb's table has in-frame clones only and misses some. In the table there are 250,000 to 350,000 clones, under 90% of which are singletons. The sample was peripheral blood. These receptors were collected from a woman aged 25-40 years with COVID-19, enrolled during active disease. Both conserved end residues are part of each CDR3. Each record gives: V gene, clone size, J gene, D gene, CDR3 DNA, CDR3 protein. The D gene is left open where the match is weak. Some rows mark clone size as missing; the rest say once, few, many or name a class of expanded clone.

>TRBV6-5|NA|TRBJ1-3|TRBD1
TGTGCCTCCAGGGACAGCTCTGGAAACACCATATATTTT
CASRDSSGNTIYF
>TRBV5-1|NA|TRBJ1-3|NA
TGCGCCAGCAGGGAGGTTCTCTCTGGAAACACCATATATTTT
CASREVLSGNTIYF
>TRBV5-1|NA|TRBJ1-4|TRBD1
TGCGCCAGCAGCTTGGAGGGCAGGGGGAATGAAAAACTGTTTTTT
CASSLEGRGNEKLFF
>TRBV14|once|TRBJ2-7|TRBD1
TGTGCCAGCAGCCAACGCTCCGGGACAGGGTTCGAGCAGTACTTC
CASSQRSGTGFEQYF
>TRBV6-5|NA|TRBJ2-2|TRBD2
TGTGCCAGCATAAGCGGGAGTAATACCGGGGAGCTGTTTTTT
CASISGSNTGELFF
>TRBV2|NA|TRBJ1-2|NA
TGTGCCAGCACCCGGTCTTATGGCTACACCTTC
CASTRSYGYTF
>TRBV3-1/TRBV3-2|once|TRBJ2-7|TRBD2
TGTGCCAGCAGCCAAGAGGCGGGAGTGGGTGAGCAGTACTTC
CASSQEAGVGEQYF
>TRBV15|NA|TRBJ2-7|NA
TGTGCCACCAGCATCGCAGGGACAATCTACGAGCAGTACTTC
CATSIAGTIYEQYF
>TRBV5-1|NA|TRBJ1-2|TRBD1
TGCGCCAGCCGGGGGGTAACAGGGGGATCCCATGGCTACACCTTC
CASRGVTGGSHGYTF
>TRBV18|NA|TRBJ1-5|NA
TGTGCCAGCTCACCGGACAGCCAGCCCCAGCATTTT
CASSPDSQPQHF
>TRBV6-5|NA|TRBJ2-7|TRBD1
TGTGCCAGCAGTCCCGGGACAGGCTACGAGCAGTACTTC
CASSPGTGYEQYF
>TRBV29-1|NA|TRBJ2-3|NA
TGCAGCTCCCTGACGGGCCCCGGGGGTGGGGGAGATACGCAGTATTTT
CSSLTGPGGGGDTQYF
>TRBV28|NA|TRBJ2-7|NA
TGTGCCAGCAGTTTCTCCCGCTACGAGCAGTACTTC
CASSFSRYEQYF
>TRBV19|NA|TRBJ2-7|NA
TGTGCCAGTAGTATAGGGAGGGCTAGCAGTTTCTACGAGCAGTACTTC
CASSIGRASSFYEQYF
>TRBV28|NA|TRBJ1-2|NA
TGTGCCAGCAGCCGACAGGCCCCGGGGGGCTACACCTTC
CASSRQAPGGYTF
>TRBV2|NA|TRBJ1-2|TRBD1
TGTGCCAGCAGTGGTAGGCAGGGGGCGAGCGGCTACACCTTC
CASSGRQGASGYTF
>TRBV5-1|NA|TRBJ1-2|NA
TGCGCCAGCAGCCTGCACAGGGCGGGGGGCGATGGCTACACCTTC
CASSLHRAGGDGYTF
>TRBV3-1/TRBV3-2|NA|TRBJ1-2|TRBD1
TGTGCCAGCAGCCAAGAGTGGAACAGGGGGGTTGGCTACACCTTC
CASSQEWNRGVGYTF
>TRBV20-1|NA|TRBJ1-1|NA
TGCAGTGCTAGGTTGGGGCCTGAAGCTTTCTTT
CSARLGPEAFF
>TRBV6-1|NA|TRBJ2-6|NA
TGTGCCAGCAGTGAAGGAGAAGCTGGGGCCAACGTCCTGACTTTC
CASSEGEAGANVLTF
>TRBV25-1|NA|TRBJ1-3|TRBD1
TGTGCCAGCAGTGACCGGACAGGGAATAGAAACACCATATATTTT
CASSDRTGNRNTIYF
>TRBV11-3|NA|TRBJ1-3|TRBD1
TGTGCCAGCAGCTTAAATCCGGGACAGACCATATATTTT
CASSLNPGQTIYF
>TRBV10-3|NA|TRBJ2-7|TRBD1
TGTGCCATCAGACCCGACAGGGGTTGGGACGAGCAGTACTTC
CAIRPDRGWDEQYF
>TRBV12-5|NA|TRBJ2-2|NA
TGTGCTAGTGCCTGGTCAGAAATCACCGGGGAGCTGTTTTTT
CASAWSEITGELFF
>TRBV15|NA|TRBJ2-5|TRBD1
TGTGCCACCACCTCGGACAGGGGGCATTCGGAGACCCAGTACTTC
CATTSDRGHSETQYF
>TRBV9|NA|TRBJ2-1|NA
TGTGCCAGCAGCGTCCGGGACATCTCCTACAATGAGCAGTTCTTC
CASSVRDISYNEQFF
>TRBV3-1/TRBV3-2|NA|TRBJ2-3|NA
TGTGCCAGCAGCCAAGATCTGGCGGAGATCACAGATACGCAGTATTTT
CASSQDLAEITDTQYF